These T cell receptor beta chains were read from a single sample in a study of CD8+ T cells in alopecia areata. Assay used: immunoSEQ multiplex PCR; TCRdb lists only in-frame clones, some missing. The sample has roughly 60,000 clones; roughly 45% are singletons. What was sequenced was NKG2D-low CD8+ T cells sorted from blood. Receptors were obtained from a human donor with alopecia areata. Both conserved end residues are part of each CDR3. The order of the fields is clone size, D gene, J gene, V gene, CDR3 protein, CDR3 DNA. D genes are given only for firm matches. A row's size may be missing; if present it is once, few, many or a size class.

size: -
D: -
J: TRBJ1-1
V: TRBV5-4
CDR3: CASSFGNTEAFF
DNA: TGTGCCAGCAGCTTTGGGAACACTGAAGCTTTCTTT

size: -
D: TRBD2
J: TRBJ2-7
V: TRBV5-4
CDR3: CASSSGLAVYEQYF
DNA: TGTGCCAGCAGCTCGGGACTAGCGGTCTACGAGCAGTACTTC

size: -
D: -
J: TRBJ2-1
V: TRBV7-9
CDR3: CASSLRTGNEQFF
DNA: TGTGCCAGCAGCTTGCGAACGGGCAATGAGCAGTTCTTC

size: many
D: -
J: TRBJ2-3
V: TRBV9
CDR3: CASSGRTDRDTQYF
DNA: TGTGCCAGCAGCGGAAGGACGGACCGCGATACGCAGTATTTT

size: -
D: -
J: TRBJ2-1
V: TRBV5-1
CDR3: CASSGGGNEQFF
DNA: TGCGCCAGCAGCGGAGGGGGAAATGAGCAGTTCTTC

size: -
D: TRBD2
J: TRBJ2-5
V: TRBV5-1
CDR3: CASSWTSGRYQETQYF
DNA: TGCGCCAGCAGCTGGACTAGCGGACGGTACCAAGAGACCCAGTACTTC

size: -
D: -
J: TRBJ2-3
V: TRBV5-1
CDR3: CASSPVRGVDTQYF
DNA: TGCGCCAGCAGCCCCGTGAGGGGGGTGGATACGCAGTATTTT

size: -
D: -
J: TRBJ1-1
V: TRBV29-1
CDR3: CSAPGATEAFF
DNA: TGCAGCGCCCCCGGAGCGACTGAAGCTTTCTTT

size: -
D: -
J: TRBJ1-2
V: TRBV29-1
CDR3: CSVVQGGGYTF
DNA: TGCAGCGTGGTTCAGGGAGGTGGCTACACCTTC

size: -
D: TRBD1
J: TRBJ2-4
V: TRBV7-9
CDR3: CASTLNRGLAKNIQYF
DNA: TGTGCCAGCACCCTTAACAGGGGTTTAGCCAAAAACATTCAGTACTTC

size: few
D: TRBD2
J: TRBJ2-1
V: TRBV29-1
CDR3: CSVDDNSGAPYNEQFF
DNA: TGCAGCGTTGATGATAATAGCGGGGCCCCCTACAATGAGCAGTTCTTC

size: -
D: TRBD2
J: TRBJ2-5
V: TRBV7-9
CDR3: CASSPGLAGIQETQYF
DNA: TGTGCCAGCAGCCCGGGACTAGCGGGGATTCAAGAGACCCAGTACTTC

size: -
D: TRBD1
J: TRBJ1-5
V: TRBV4-3
CDR3: CASSRGVQGGYQPQHF
DNA: TGCGCCAGCAGCCGAGGCGTTCAGGGGGGTTATCAGCCCCAGCATTTT

size: -
D: -
J: TRBJ2-7
V: TRBV14
CDR3: CASSPRGPYEQYF
DNA: TGTGCCAGCAGTCCTCGGGGGCCCTACGAGCAGTACTTC

size: -
D: -
J: TRBJ2-7
V: TRBV6-6
CDR3: CASSYGGFEQYF
DNA: TGTGCCAGCAGTTACGGGGGGTTTGAGCAGTACTTC

size: few
D: -
J: TRBJ1-1
V: TRBV29-1
CDR3: CSVEVTPGTMNTEAFF
DNA: TGCAGCGTTGAAGTTACTCCAGGGACCATGAACACTGAAGCTTTCTTT

size: -
D: TRBD2
J: TRBJ2-3
V: TRBV2
CDR3: CASSSGGGVLDTQYF
DNA: TGTGCCAGCAGTAGCGGGGGGGGCGTGTTAGATACGCAGTATTTT

size: -
D: -
J: TRBJ2-7
V: TRBV30
CDR3: CAWSATSYEQYF
DNA: TGTGCCTGGAGTGCTACTAGCTACGAGCAGTACTTC

size: -
D: -
J: TRBJ1-1
V: TRBV19
CDR3: CASRQRAGETEAFF
DNA: TGTGCCAGTAGGCAGCGGGCAGGGGAAACTGAAGCTTTCTTT

size: few
D: -
J: TRBJ2-6
V: TRBV19
CDR3: CASSIDTAGANVLTF
DNA: TGTGCCAGTAGTATTGACACGGCTGGGGCCAACGTCCTGACTTTC

size: few
D: -
J: TRBJ2-1
V: TRBV4-1
CDR3: CASSQGEGHYNEQFF
DNA: TGCGCCAGCAGCCAAGGAGAGGGCCATTACAATGAGCAGTTCTTC

size: -
D: -
J: TRBJ1-1
V: TRBV27
CDR3: CASQGGLLNTEAFF
DNA: TGTGCCAGCCAAGGGGGGCTACTGAACACTGAAGCTTTCTTT

size: -
D: -
J: TRBJ1-1
V: TRBV7-9
CDR3: CASSLDKGAFF
DNA: TGTGCCAGCAGTCTAGACAAAGGAGCTTTCTTT

size: few
D: TRBD2
J: TRBJ2-1
V: TRBV7-9
CDR3: CASSLQASGGQQFF
DNA: TGTGCCAGCAGCTTACAGGCTAGCGGGGGGCAGCAGTTCTTC

size: -
D: -
J: TRBJ2-7
V: TRBV28
CDR3: CASSFSRDSNYEQYF
DNA: TGTGCCAGCAGTTTTTCTCGTGACAGCAACTACGAGCAGTACTTC

size: -
D: -
J: TRBJ2-2
V: TRBV5-1
CDR3: CASSLKGGGELFF
DNA: TGCGCCAGCAGCTTGAAGGGAGGCGGGGAGCTGTTTTTT

size: -
D: -
J: TRBJ2-1
V: TRBV6-1
CDR3: CASSEFGEFNEQFF
DNA: TGTGCCAGCAGTGAATTCGGTGAATTCAATGAGCAGTTCTTC

size: once
D: -
J: TRBJ2-6
V: TRBV2
CDR3: CASRGSLSGANVLTF
DNA: TGTGCCAGCAGAGGATCCCTCTCTGGGGCCAACGTCCTGACTTTC

size: -
D: -
J: TRBJ2-2
V: TRBV7-9
CDR3: CASTKGGGELFF
DNA: TGTGCCAGCACCAAGGGAGGAGGGGAGCTGTTTTTT

size: -
D: TRBD1
J: TRBJ1-2
V: TRBV7-2
CDR3: CASRGTGINYGYTF
DNA: TGTGCCAGCAGGGGGACAGGGATCAACTATGGCTACACCTTC

size: -
D: -
J: TRBJ2-3
V: TRBV29-1
CDR3: CSVPQTVSSTDTQYF
DNA: TGCAGCGTTCCCCAGACAGTCTCTAGCACAGATACGCAGTATTTT

size: -
D: -
J: TRBJ2-7
V: TRBV5-4
CDR3: CASSSGGTYEQYF
DNA: TGTGCCAGCAGCTCTGGGGGCACGTACGAGCAGTACTTC